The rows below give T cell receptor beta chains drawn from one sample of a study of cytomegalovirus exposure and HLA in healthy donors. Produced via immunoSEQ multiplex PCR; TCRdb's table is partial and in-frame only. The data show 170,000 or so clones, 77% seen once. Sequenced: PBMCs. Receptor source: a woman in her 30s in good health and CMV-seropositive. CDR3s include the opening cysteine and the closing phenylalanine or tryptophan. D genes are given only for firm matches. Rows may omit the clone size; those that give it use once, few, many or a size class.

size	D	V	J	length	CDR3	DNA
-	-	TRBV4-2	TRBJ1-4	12	CASSQEAGKLFF	TGTGCCAGCAGCCAAGAGGCGGGAAAACTGTTTTTT
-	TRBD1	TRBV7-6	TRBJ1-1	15	CASSSSTGRNTEAFF	TGTGCCAGCAGCTCCTCGACAGGGAGGAACACTGAGGCTTTCTTT
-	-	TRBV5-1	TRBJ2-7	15	CASSFVGVISYEQYF	TGCGCCAGCAGCTTCGTAGGGGTAATTTCCTACGAGCAGTACTTC
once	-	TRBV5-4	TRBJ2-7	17	CASSLEASDATPYEQYF	TGTGCCAGCAGCTTGGAGGCTAGCGACGCGACCCCCTACGAGCAGTACTTC
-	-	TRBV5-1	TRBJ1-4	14	CASSLDGRNEKLFF	TGCGCCAGCAGCTTGGATGGCAGAAATGAAAAACTGTTTTTT
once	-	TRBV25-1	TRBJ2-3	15	CASSETGSSTDTQYF	TGTGCCAGCAGTGAAACGGGGTCTAGCACAGATACGCAGTATTTT
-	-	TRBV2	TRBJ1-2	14	CASTSQNRGDGYTF	TGTGCCAGCACCTCTCAAAACCGGGGAGATGGCTACACCTTC
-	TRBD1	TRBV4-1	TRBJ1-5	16	CASSQETGGVYRPQHF	TGCGCCAGCAGCCAAGAAACAGGGGGCGTCTATCGGCCCCAGCATTTT
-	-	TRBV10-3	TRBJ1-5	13	CAISEGINQPQHF	TGTGCCATCAGTGAGGGCATCAATCAGCCCCAGCATTTT
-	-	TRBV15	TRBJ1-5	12	CATSVTRQPQHF	TGTGCCACCAGCGTAACACGACAGCCCCAGCATTTT
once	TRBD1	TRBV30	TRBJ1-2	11	CAWSGQGGYTF	TGTGCCTGGAGTGGACAGGGGGGCTACACCTTC
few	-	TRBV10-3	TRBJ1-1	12	CAIAGLNTEAFF	TGTGCCATCGCAGGATTGAACACTGAAGCTTTCTTT
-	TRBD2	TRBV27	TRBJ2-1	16	CASSARLADGYNEQFF	TGTGCCAGCAGTGCGAGACTAGCGGACGGATACAATGAGCAGTTCTTC
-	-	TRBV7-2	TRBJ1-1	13	CASSLAMGAGAFF	TGTGCCAGCAGCTTAGCGATGGGGGCAGGAGCTTTCTTT
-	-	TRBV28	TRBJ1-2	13	CASRLRDSAGYTF	TGTGCCAGCAGACTTAGGGACTCGGCGGGCTACACCTTC
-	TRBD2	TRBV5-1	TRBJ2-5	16	CASSLYSSGSVETQYF	TGCGCCAGCAGCTTGTACTCTAGCGGGAGTGTGGAGACCCAGTACTTC
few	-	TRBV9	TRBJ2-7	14	CASSARFEVGEQYF	TGTGCCAGCAGCGCCCGATTTGAGGTCGGCGAGCAGTACTTC
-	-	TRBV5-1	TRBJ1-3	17	CASSLAAGLSSGNTIYF	TGCGCCAGCAGCTTGGCCGCAGGACTGAGCTCTGGAAACACCATATATTTT
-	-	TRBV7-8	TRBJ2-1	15	CASSLASAAYNEQFF	TGTGCCAGCAGCTTAGCGTCCGCGGCCTACAATGAGCAGTTCTTC
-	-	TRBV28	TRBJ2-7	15	CASSLWATGTYEQYF	TGTGCCAGCAGTTTATGGGCGACAGGAACCTACGAGCAGTACTTC
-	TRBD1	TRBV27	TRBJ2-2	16	CASSSRTGGNTGELFF	TGTGCCAGCAGTTCGCGGACAGGGGGAAACACCGGGGAGCTGTTTTTT
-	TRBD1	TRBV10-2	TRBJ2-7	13	CASSEQGAYEQYF	TGCGCCAGCAGTGAACAGGGGGCCTACGAGCAGTACTTC
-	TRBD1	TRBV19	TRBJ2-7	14	CASSPDRGTYEQYF	TGTGCCAGTAGTCCAGACAGGGGGACCTACGAGCAGTACTTC
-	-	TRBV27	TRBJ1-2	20	CASSLSQSRFQGSVFYGYTF	TGTGCCAGCAGTTTATCGCAGAGTCGGTTTCAGGGATCGGTATTCTATGGCTACACCTTC
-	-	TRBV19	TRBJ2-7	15	CASSSKGLISYEQYF	TGTGCCAGTAGTTCCAAGGGGTTAATATCCTACGAGCAGTACTTC
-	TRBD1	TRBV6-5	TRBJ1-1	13	CASKGQLNTEAFF	TGTGCCAGCAAGGGACAGCTGAACACTGAAGCTTTCTTT
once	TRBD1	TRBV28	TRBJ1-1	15	CASSSHRGQYTEAFF	TGTGCCAGCAGTTCCCACAGGGGACAGTACACTGAAGCTTTCTTT
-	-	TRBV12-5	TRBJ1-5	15	CASGLVLGGNQPQHF	TGTGCTAGTGGCTTGGTACTAGGAGGGAATCAGCCCCAGCATTTT
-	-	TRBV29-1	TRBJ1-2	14	CSVESPREYYGYTF	TGCAGCGTAGAGAGCCCCCGGGAGTACTATGGCTACACCTTC
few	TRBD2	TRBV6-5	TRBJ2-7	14	CASKTSGSAYEQYF	TGTGCCAGCAAGACTAGCGGGAGCGCCTACGAGCAGTACTTC
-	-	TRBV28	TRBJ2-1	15	CASGPAPGMGNEQFF	TGTGCCAGCGGACCCGCGCCGGGGATGGGCAATGAGCAGTTCTTC
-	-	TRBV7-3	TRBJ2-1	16	CASSPGGASALNEQFF	TGTGCCAGCAGCCCGGGCGGTGCTAGCGCATTAAATGAGCAGTTCTTC
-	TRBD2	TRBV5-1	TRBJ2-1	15	CASSLSTSGNNEQFF	TGCGCCAGCAGCTTGAGTACTAGCGGCAACAATGAGCAGTTCTTC
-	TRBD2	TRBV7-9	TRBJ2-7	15	CASSSRPGGSYEQYF	TGTGCCAGCAGCTCCCGACCGGGGGGGTCCTACGAGCAGTACTTC
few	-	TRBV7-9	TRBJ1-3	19	CASSLQGSRGLISGNTIYF	TGTGCCAGCAGCCTTCAGGGTAGCAGGGGCCTTATCTCGGGAAACACCATATATTTT
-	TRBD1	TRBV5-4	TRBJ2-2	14	CASSLSTGTGELFF	TGTGCCAGCAGCTTATCGACAGGGACCGGGGAGCTGTTTTTT
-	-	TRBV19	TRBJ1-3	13	CASRHPSGNTIYF	TGTGCCAGTAGACACCCCTCTGGAAACACCATATATTTT
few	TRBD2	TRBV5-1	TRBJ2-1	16	CASSLLAGESYNEQFF	TGCGCCAGCAGCTTACTAGCGGGAGAGTCCTACAATGAGCAGTTCTTC
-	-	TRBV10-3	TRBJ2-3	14	CAIRQGTSTDTQYF	TGTGCCATCAGACAGGGCACTAGCACAGATACGCAGTATTTT
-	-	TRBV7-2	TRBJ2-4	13	CASSLVQGNIQYF	TGTGCCAGCAGCTTAGTGCAGGGGAACATTCAGTACTTC
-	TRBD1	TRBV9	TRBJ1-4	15	CASSAPGQPDEKLFF	TGTGCCAGCAGCGCCCCGGGACAGCCAGATGAAAAACTGTTTTTT
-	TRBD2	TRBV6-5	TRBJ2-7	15	CASSSRTSGSYEQYF	TGTGCCAGCAGTTCGCGGACTAGCGGATCCTACGAGCAGTACTTC
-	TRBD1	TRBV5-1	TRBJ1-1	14	CASSWDSLYTEAFF	TGCGCCAGCAGCTGGGACAGTCTTTACACTGAAGCTTTCTTT
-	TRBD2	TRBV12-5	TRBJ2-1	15	CASGWTRGIGNEQFF	TGTGCTAGTGGTTGGACTAGGGGTATTGGTAATGAGCAGTTCTTC
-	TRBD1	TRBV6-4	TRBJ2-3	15	CASSDGTGGADTQYF	TGTGCCAGCAGTGACGGGACAGGGGGCGCAGATACGCAGTATTTT
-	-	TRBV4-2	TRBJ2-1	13	CASSYLEANEQFF	TGTGCCAGCAGCTATTTAGAGGCCAATGAGCAGTTCTTC
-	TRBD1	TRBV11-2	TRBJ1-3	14	CASSPTGAGNTIYF	TGTGCCAGCAGCCCCACAGGGGCTGGAAACACCATATATTTT
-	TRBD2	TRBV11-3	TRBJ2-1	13	CASSLEWREEQFF	TGTGCCAGCAGCTTAGAGTGGCGGGAGGAGCAGTTCTTC
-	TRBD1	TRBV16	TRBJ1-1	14	CASSQTGEDTEAFF	TGTGCCAGCAGCCAAACAGGGGAAGACACTGAAGCTTTCTTT
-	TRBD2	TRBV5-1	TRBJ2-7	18	CASSLFALSSGGSYEQYF	TGCGCCAGCAGCTTGTTCGCTTTGTCCAGCGGGGGCTCCTACGAGCAGTACTTC
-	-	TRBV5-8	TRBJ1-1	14	CASSTPSPNTEAFF	TGTGCCAGCAGCACACCATCCCCGAACACTGAAGCTTTCTTT
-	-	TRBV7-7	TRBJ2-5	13	CASSPAQVGTQYF	TGTGCCAGCAGCCCTGCCCAGGTCGGGACCCAGTACTTC
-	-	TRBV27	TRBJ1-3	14	CASSSGSSGNTIYF	TGTGCCAGCAGTTCTGGGAGCTCTGGAAACACCATATATTTT